A selection of T cell receptor beta chains follows, all from one sample in a study of blood T cell repertoires in COVID-19. Generated by immunoSEQ multiplex PCR, the TCRdb table keeps only in-frame clones and is missing some. The table includes about 13,000 clones, over 80% detected once. Sequenced: peripheral blood. The receptors derive from a human donor in a cohort sampled during active COVID-19. Both conserved end residues are part of each CDR3. Fields, in order: V gene, J gene, D gene, clone size, CDR3 protein, CDR3 DNA. D genes are given only for firm matches. Where a row states a size, it is once, few, many or the class of an expanded clone; other rows omit it.

TRBV28,TRBJ1-1,.,once,CASSLGGGARTEAFF,TGTGCCAGCAGTTTAGGTGGGGGCGCGAGGACTGAAGCTTTCTTT
TRBV19,TRBJ2-2,.,.,CASSIAGWSSGELFF,TGTGCCAGTAGTATCGCAGGGTGGTCCTCCGGGGAGCTGTTTTTT
TRBV19,TRBJ1-1,.,few,CASSSTSEAFF,TGTGCCAGTAGTTCCACATCTGAAGCTTTCTTT
TRBV5-1,TRBJ2-2,.,few,CASSDGTQGMELFF,TGCGCCAGCAGCGACGGCACCCAGGGAATGGAGCTGTTTTTT
TRBV19,TRBJ1-1,.,.,CALRGPGTEAFF,TGTGCTCTGCGAGGGCCGGGCACTGAAGCTTTCTTT
TRBV4-1,TRBJ2-7,TRBD1,.,CASSQDIPRGTGVYEQYF,TGCGCCAGCAGCCAAGATATCCCCCGAGGGACAGGCGTCTACGAGCAGTACTTC
TRBV28,TRBJ1-2,TRBD1,.,CASSLQGKFSSF,TGTGCCAGCAGTCTACAGGGGAAGTTCAGCAGTTTC
TRBV4-1,TRBJ1-6,.,once,CASSAGRPARVNSPLHF,TGCGCCAGCAGCGCGGGGCGGCCGGCCCGTGTGAATTCACCCCTCCACTTT
TRBV6-5,TRBJ1-2,.,medium-sized,CASSLGGEGYTF,TGTGCCAGCAGTTTGGGAGGTGAGGGCTACACCTTC
TRBV14,TRBJ1-2,TRBD1,.,CASSQSRDSYGYTF,TGTGCCAGCAGCCAAAGCCGGGACAGCTATGGCTACACCTTC
TRBV2,TRBJ1-3,.,.,CASSDGGGNTIYF,TGTGCCAGCAGTGATGGGGGCGGAAACACCATATATTTT
TRBV5-1,TRBJ2-1,TRBD1,.,CASSLEGGPYNEQFF,TGCGCCAGCAGCTTGGAAGGGGGCCCCTACAATGAGCAGTTCTTC
TRBV10-3,TRBJ2-1,TRBD1,.,CATSGQGAYNEQFF,TGTGCCACCTCCGGACAGGGGGCCTACAATGAGCAGTTCTTC
TRBV6-6,TRBJ2-2,.,.,CASSYSTGVTGELFF,TGTGCCAGCAGTTACTCGACCGGGGTCACCGGGGAGCTGTTTTTT
TRBV9,TRBJ2-3,.,.,CASSGRGVRTDTQYF,TGTGCCAGCAGCGGACGAGGCGTTCGCACAGATACGCAGTATTTT
TRBV6-4,TRBJ1-2,TRBD1,.,CASSGDRGGLSGYTF,TGTGCCAGCAGTGGCGACAGGGGTGGACTGAGTGGCTACACCTTC
TRBV28,TRBJ1-1,.,.,CASSQYGVSANTEAFF,TGTGCCAGCAGCCAATACGGGGTTTCCGCGAACACTGAAGCTTTCTTT
TRBV30,TRBJ1-1,.,.,CAWSITTEAFF,TGTGCCTGGAGTATCACAACTGAAGCTTTCTTT
TRBV19,TRBJ2-7,TRBD2,.,CASSTGLAGLGEQYF,TGTGCCAGTAGCACCGGACTAGCGGGACTAGGCGAGCAGTACTTC
TRBV27,TRBJ2-7,.,.,CASSLPQGGEQYF,TGTGCCAGCAGTTTACCCCAGGGAGGCGAGCAGTACTTC
TRBV7-2,TRBJ1-5,.,.,CASSLEQVDNQPQHF,TGTGCCAGCAGCTTAGAACAGGTCGACAATCAGCCCCAGCATTTT
TRBV9,TRBJ1-1,.,.,CASSVGPDLNTEAFF,TGTGCCAGCAGCGTAGGCCCGGACTTGAACACTGAAGCTTTCTTT
TRBV5-1,TRBJ1-4,.,.,CASSGTGFLEKLFF,TGCGCCAGCAGTGGAACAGGATTTCTTGAAAAACTGTTTTTT
TRBV7-9,TRBJ1-5,TRBD1,few,CATGTGGSQPQHF,TGTGCCACCGGGACAGGGGGTAGTCAGCCCCAGCATTTT
TRBV28,TRBJ2-1,.,.,CASSPSEGYNEQFF,TGTGCCAGCAGCCCCTCAGAGGGCTACAATGAGCAGTTCTTC
TRBV27,TRBJ1-2,TRBD1,.,CASRTGTGGYGYTF,TGTGCCAGCAGAACCGGGACAGGGGGCTATGGCTACACCTTC
TRBV7-2,TRBJ2-6,.,.,CASSLDTGANVLTF,TGTGCCAGCAGCTTAGACACTGGGGCCAACGTCCTGACTTTC
TRBV4-3,TRBJ2-1,TRBD2,.,CASSQDGAGLPWNEQFF,TGCGCCAGCAGCCAAGATGGGGCGGGACTACCTTGGAATGAGCAGTTCTTC
TRBV6-2/TRBV6-3,TRBJ1-5,.,.,CASSYSSYSNQPQHF,TGTGCCAGCAGTTACTCGTCGTATAGCAATCAGCCCCAGCATTTT
TRBV4-1,TRBJ2-7,.,.,CASSQTHAGEQYF,TGCGCCAGCAGCCAAACCCATGCGGGCGAGCAGTACTTC